A selection of T cell receptor beta chains follows, all from one sample in a study of T cell responses to AZD1222 COVID-19 vaccine. TCRdb's table, derived via immunoSEQ multiplex PCR, lists solely in-frame clones and lacks some. The profile shows around 150,000 clones, about nine tenths of them singletons. The sample here was peripheral blood, taken on day 0 of AZD1222 vaccination. These receptors originate from an adult in good health. CDR3s include the opening cysteine and the closing phenylalanine or tryptophan. A D gene is named only where the DNA matches it firmly. Clone sizes are given selectively: once, few, many, or a class where the clone is expanded.

NA	TRBJ2-2	TRBV11-3	NA	CASSLSTHGELFF	TGTGCCAGCAGCTTATCCACCCACGGGGAGCTGTTTTTT
NA	TRBJ1-3	TRBV3-1/TRBV3-2	NA	CASSQARVGNTIYF	TGTGCCAGCAGCCAAGCCAGGGTTGGAAACACCATATATTTT
NA	TRBJ1-2	TRBV7-2	NA	CASSRGGEGYGYTF	TGTGCCAGCAGCCGGGGGGGTGAAGGCTATGGCTACACCTTC
NA	TRBJ2-2	TRBV11-3	TRBD1	CASSSGQGFQNTGELFF	TGTGCCAGCAGCTCGGGACAGGGTTTTCAGAACACCGGGGAGCTGTTTTTT
NA	TRBJ1-1	TRBV6-5	NA	CASSYSPVNTEAFF	TGTGCCAGCAGTTACAGTCCCGTGAACACTGAAGCTTTCTTT
NA	TRBJ2-3	TRBV7-9	TRBD1	CASSLAGTGATDTQYF	TGTGCCAGCAGCTTAGCCGGGACAGGGGCCACAGATACGCAGTATTTT
NA	TRBJ1-5	TRBV3-1/TRBV3-2	NA	CASSQDMGSNQPQHF	TGTGCCAGCAGCCAAGATATGGGCAGTAATCAGCCCCAGCATTTT
NA	TRBJ1-5	TRBV5-1	NA	CASSSGSDQPQHF	TGCGCCAGCAGCTCCGGGTCGGATCAGCCCCAGCATTTT
NA	TRBJ2-1	TRBV28	TRBD2	CASRPPGLMGNEQFF	TGTGCCAGCAGGCCTCCGGGACTAATGGGTAATGAGCAGTTCTTC
NA	TRBJ2-5	TRBV6-5	NA	CASSYSAGSGGETQYF	TGTGCCAGCAGTTACTCGGCAGGGTCTGGAGGGGAGACCCAGTACTTC
NA	TRBJ2-3	TRBV10-3	NA	CAISVGAGDTQYF	TGTGCCATCAGTGTTGGTGCCGGAGATACGCAGTATTTT
NA	TRBJ1-3	TRBV5-6	TRBD1	CASSVPGTENTIYF	TGTGCCAGCAGCGTACCCGGGACAGAAAACACCATATATTTT
once	TRBJ2-7	TRBV9	NA	CASGSTSPYEQYF	TGTGCCAGCGGCTCGACTTCCCCCTACGAGCAGTACTTC
NA	TRBJ2-1	TRBV29-1	NA	CSVEKFSYNEQFF	TGCAGCGTTGAAAAGTTCTCCTACAATGAGCAGTTCTTC
NA	TRBJ1-2	TRBV7-8	NA	CASSLDLGGYTF	TGTGCCAGCAGCTTAGACCTTGGTGGCTACACCTTC
NA	TRBJ1-2	TRBV19	NA	CASKGGYYGYTF	TGTGCCTCGAAGGGGGGCTACTATGGCTACACCTTC
NA	TRBJ2-1	TRBV9	TRBD2	CASSPSGAGGPNEQFF	TGTGCCAGCAGCCCGAGTGGGGCGGGAGGGCCAAATGAGCAGTTCTTC
NA	TRBJ2-5	TRBV19	TRBD2	CASRPAGGRETQYF	TGTGCCAGTAGGCCAGCGGGAGGCCGAGAGACCCAGTACTTC
NA	TRBJ1-1	TRBV5-1	NA	CASQPGPQNTEAFF	TGCGCCAGTCAGCCGGGACCGCAGAACACTGAAGCTTTCTTT
NA	TRBJ2-1	TRBV27	TRBD2	CASSELAGGLGNEQFF	TGTGCCAGCAGTGAATTGGCGGGAGGGCTTGGGAATGAGCAGTTCTTC
NA	TRBJ1-1	TRBV7-9	NA	CASSRPDSLEAFF	TGTGCCAGCAGCCGGCCGGACTCGCTTGAAGCTTTCTTT
NA	TRBJ1-1	TRBV19	NA	CASIGPPIGYTEAFF	TGTGCCAGTATCGGCCCCCCCATCGGGTACACTGAAGCTTTCTTT
NA	TRBJ2-7	TRBV28	NA	CASTPSLLPYYEQYF	TGTGCCAGCACCCCTTCTCTACTACCCTACTACGAGCAGTACTTC
NA	TRBJ2-3	TRBV11-2	NA	CASTYSGLLNFGTDTQYF	TGTGCCAGCACCTATTCTGGGCTTCTTAATTTCGGCACAGATACGCAGTATTTT
NA	TRBJ1-1	TRBV7-9	TRBD1	CASSLTGGGGYTEAFF	TGTGCCAGCAGCCTGACAGGGGGAGGGGGTTACACTGAAGCTTTCTTT
NA	TRBJ2-3	TRBV9	NA	CASSVVPQTGTSTDTQYF	TGTGCCAGCAGCGTAGTTCCGCAGACAGGAACGAGCACAGATACGCAGTATTTT